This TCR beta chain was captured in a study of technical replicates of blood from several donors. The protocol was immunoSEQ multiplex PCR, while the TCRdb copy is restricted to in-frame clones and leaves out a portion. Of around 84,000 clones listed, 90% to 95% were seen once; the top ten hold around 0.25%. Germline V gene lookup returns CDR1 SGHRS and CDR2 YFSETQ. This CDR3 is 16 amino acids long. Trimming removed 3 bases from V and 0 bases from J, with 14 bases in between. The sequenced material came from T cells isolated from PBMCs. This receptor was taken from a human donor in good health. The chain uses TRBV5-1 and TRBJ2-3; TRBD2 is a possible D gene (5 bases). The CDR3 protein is CASSSWRSGSTDTQYF. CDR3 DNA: TGCGCCAGCAGCTCGTGGCGATCGGGGAGCACAGATACGCAGTATTTT.